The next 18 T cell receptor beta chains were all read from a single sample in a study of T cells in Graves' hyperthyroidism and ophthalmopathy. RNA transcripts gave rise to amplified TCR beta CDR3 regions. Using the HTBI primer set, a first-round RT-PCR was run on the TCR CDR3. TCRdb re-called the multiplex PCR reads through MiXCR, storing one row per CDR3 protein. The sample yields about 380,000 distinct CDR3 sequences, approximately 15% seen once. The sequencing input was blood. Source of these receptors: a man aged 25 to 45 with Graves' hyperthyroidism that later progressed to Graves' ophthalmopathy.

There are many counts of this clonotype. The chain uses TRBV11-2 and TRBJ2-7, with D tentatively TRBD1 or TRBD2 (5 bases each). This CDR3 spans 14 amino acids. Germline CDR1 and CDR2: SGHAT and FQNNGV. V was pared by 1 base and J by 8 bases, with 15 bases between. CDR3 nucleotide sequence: TGTGCCAGCAGCTTAGGGGGGTCTACATGGCAGCAGTACTTC. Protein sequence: CASSLGGSTWQQYF.

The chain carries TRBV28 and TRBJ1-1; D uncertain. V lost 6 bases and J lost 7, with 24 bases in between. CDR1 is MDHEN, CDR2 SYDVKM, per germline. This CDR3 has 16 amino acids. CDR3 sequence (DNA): TGTGCCAGCAGCCAACCTTTATTAATCGAACATAGTGAAGCTTTCTTT. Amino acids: CASSQPLLIEHSEAFF.

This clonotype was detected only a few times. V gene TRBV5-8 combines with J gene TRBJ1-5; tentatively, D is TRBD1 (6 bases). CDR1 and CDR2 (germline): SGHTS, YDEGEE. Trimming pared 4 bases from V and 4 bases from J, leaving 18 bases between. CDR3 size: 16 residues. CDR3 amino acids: CASSPHGAGQNQPQHF. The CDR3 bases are TGTGCCAGCAGCCCTCACGGGGCAGGACAGAATCAGCCCCAGCATTTT.

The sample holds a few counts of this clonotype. The CDR3 sequence is CASSLDGPSKAGEFF. The CDR3 DNA reads as TGTGCCAGCAGCTTGGATGGACCCTCGAAAGCGGGGGAGTTCTTC. The chain carries TRBV7-2 and TRBJ2-1; 8 bases are shared with TRBD2. This CDR3 has 15 residues. The trim removed 3 bases at V and 14 bases at J, leaving 15 bases unmatched. Germline CDR1 reads SGHTA; CDR2 reads FQGNSA. Based on the CDR3 plus reference TRBV7-2 and TRBJ2-1, the full variable domain is GAGVSQSPSNKVTEKGKDVELRCDPISGHTALYWYRQSLGQGLEFLIYFQGNSAPDKSGLPSDRFSAERTGGSVSTLTIQRTQQEDSAVYLCASSLDGPSKAGEFFGPGTRLTVL.

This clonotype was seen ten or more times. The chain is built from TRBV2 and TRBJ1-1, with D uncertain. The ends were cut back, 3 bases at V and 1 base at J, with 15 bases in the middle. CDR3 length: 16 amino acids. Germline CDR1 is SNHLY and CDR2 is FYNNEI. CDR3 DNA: TGTGCCAGCAGTGAGGGCCCTTGGGCAGAGAACACTGAAGCTTTCTTT. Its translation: CASSEGPWAENTEAFF.

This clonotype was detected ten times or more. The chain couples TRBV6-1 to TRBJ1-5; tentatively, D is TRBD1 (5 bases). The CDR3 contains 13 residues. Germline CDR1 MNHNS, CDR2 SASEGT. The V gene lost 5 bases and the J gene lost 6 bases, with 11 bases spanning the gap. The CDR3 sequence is CASSPAGTQPQHF. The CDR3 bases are TGTGCCAGCAGTCCCGCAGGGACTCAGCCCCAGCATTTT.

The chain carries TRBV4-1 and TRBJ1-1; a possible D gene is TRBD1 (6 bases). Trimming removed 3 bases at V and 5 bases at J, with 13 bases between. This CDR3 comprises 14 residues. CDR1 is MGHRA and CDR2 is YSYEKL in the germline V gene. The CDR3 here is CASSHPRRGTEAFF. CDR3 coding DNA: TGCGCCAGCAGCCACCCCCGGAGGGGGACTGAAGCTTTCTTT.

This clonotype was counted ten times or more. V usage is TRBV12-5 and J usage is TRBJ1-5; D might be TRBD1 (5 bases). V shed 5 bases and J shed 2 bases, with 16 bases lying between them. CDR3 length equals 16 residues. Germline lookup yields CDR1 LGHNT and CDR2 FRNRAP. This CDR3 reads CASGDDSTSRNQPQHF. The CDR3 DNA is TGTGCTAGTGGTGACGACAGCACATCCCGCAATCAGCCCCAGCATTTT.

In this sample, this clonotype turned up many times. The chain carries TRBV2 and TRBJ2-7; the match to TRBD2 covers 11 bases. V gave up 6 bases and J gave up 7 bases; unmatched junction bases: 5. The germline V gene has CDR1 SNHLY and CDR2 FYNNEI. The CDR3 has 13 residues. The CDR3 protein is CASRATSGVEQYF. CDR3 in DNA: TGTGCCAGCAGAGCGACTAGCGGGGTTGAGCAGTACTTC. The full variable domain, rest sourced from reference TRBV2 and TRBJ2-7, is EPEVTQTPSHQVTQMGQEVILRCVPISNHLYFYWYRQILGQKVEFLVSFYNNEISEKSEIFDDQFSVERPDGSNFTLKIRSTKLEDSAMYFCASRATSGVEQYFGPGTRLTVT.

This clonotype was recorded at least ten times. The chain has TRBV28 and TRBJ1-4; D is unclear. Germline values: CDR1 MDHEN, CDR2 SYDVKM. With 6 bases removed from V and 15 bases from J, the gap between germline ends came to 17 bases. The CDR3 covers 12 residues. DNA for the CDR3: TGTGCCAGCAGCTCCCTTTCATATTTGGTGTTTTTT. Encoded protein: CASSSLSYLVFF.

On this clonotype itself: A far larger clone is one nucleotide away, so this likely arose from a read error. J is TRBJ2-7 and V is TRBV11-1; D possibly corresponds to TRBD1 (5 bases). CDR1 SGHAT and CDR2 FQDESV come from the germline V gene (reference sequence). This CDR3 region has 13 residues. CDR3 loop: CASSLGQSYEQCF. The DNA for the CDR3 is TGTGCCAGCAGCTTAGGACAGTCCTACGAGCAGTGCTTC.

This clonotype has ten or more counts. The CDR3 region is CASSLGGGQIYEQYF. DNA of the CDR3: TGTGCCAGCAGCTTGGGGGGGGGACAGATCTACGAGCAGTACTTC. The J gene is TRBJ2-7, the V gene TRBV11-2; perhaps D is TRBD1 or TRBD2 (7 bases each). This CDR3 region has 15 residues. Per the germline V gene, CDR1 is SGHAT and CDR2 is FQNNGV. Trimming took off 3 bases at V and 3 bases at J, with 15 bases between the two ends.

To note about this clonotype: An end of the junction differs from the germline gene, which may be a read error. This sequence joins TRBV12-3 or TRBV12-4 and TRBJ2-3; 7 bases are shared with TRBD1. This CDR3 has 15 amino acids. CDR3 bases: TGTGCCAACAGTCCAGGGGACAGCTACACAGATACGCAGTATTTT. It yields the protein CANSPGDSYTDTQYF.

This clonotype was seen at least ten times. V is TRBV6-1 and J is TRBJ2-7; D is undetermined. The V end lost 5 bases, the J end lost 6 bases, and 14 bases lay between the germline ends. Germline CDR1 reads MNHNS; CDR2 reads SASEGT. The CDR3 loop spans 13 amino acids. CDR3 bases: TGTGCCAGCAGTCTCGGATCGGCGAGCGAGCAGTACTTC. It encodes CASSLGSASEQYF.

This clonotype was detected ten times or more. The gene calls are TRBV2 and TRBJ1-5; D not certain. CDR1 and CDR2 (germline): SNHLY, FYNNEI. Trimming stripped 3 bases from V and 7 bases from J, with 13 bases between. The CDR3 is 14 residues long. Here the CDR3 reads CASSEKGWGQPQHF. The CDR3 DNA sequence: TGTGCCAGCAGTGAGAAAGGGTGGGGACAGCCCCAGCATTTT.

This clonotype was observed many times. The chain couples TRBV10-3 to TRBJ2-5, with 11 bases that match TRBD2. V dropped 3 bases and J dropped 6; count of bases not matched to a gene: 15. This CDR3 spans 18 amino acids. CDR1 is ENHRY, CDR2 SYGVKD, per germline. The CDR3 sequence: CAISESSGGAGNSQTQYF. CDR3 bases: TGTGCCATCAGTGAAAGTAGCGGGGGGGCCGGGAACTCGCAGACCCAGTACTTC.

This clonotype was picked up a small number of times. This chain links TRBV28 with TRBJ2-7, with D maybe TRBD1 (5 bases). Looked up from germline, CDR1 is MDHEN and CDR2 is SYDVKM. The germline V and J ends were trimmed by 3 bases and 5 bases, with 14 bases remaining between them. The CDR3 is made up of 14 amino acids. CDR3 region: CASSFRGRAHEQYF. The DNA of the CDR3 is TGTGCCAGCAGTTTTCGTGGCAGGGCCCACGAGCAGTACTTC.

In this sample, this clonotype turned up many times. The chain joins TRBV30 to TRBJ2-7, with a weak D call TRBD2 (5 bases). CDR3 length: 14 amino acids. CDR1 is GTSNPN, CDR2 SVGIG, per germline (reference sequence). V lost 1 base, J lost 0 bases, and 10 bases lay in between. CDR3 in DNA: TGTGCCTGGAGTGGACCGGGGAGCTCCTACGAGCAGTACTTC. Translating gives CAWSGPGSSYEQYF. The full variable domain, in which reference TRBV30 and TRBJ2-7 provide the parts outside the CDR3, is SQTIHQWPATLVQPVGSPLSLECTVEGTSNPNLYWYRQAAGRGLQLLFYSVGIGQISSEVPQNLSASRPQDRQFILSSKKLLLSDSGFYLCAWSGPGSSYEQYFGPGTRLTVT.